Presented here are 23 T cell receptor beta chains from one specimen sequenced in a study of blood T cell repertoires in COVID-19. The assay was immunoSEQ multiplex PCR, and TCRdb's table has in-frame clones only and misses some. The sample yields roughly 200,000 clones, over 85% seen once. The sequenced sample was PBMCs or T cells enriched from blood (not recorded which). Source of these receptors: a woman aged 25 to 45 with acute COVID-19.

This clone came up once. The J gene is TRBJ2-2, the V gene TRBV10-3, with 12 bases identical to TRBD1. The length of the CDR3 is 14 residues. Trimming cost V 6 bases and J 7 bases; bases outside gene matches: 3. The V gene's germline CDR1 is ENHRY and CDR2 SYGVKD. The CDR3 bases are TGTGCCATCAGGGGACAGGGGGCGGGCGGGGAGCTGTTTTTT. Translated: CAIRGQGAGGELFF.

The CDR3 loop reads CAISGAQERVKGFF. The CDR3 region has the DNA TGTGCCATCAGTGGGGCGCAGGAGAGGGTGAAAGGTTTCTTT. This chain links TRBV10-3 with TRBJ1-1; D is undetermined. V lost 4 bases to trimming and J lost 13 bases, with 22 bases between them. In germline, CDR1 is ENHRY, CDR2 SYGVKD. CDR3 size: 14 residues.

This chain joins TRBV3-1 (or the pseudogene TRBV3-2) and TRBJ2-7; TRBD2 agrees at 11 bases. CDR1 and CDR2 from the germline V gene are LGHDT and YNNKEL (reference sequence). The CDR3 is 15 amino acids. Unmatched junction bases numbered 5, after V lost 0 bases and J lost 7 bases. The CDR3 DNA reads as TGTGCCAGCAGCCAAGATACTAGCGGGGGCACGGAGCAGTACTTC. It encodes CASSQDTSGGTEQYF.

This sequence joins TRBV2 and TRBJ2-3, with 12 bases fitting TRBD2. With V trimmed by 6 bases and J by 2 bases, 6 bases remained unmatched. The CDR3 extends over 16 amino acids. The germline CDR1 and CDR2 sequences are SNHLY and FYNNEI. CDR3 nucleotides: TGTGCCAGCAGACACACTAGCGGGGGGTCCACAGATACGCAGTATTTT. As protein: CASRHTSGGSTDTQYF.

J is TRBJ2-3 and V is TRBV14; D uncertain. V was trimmed by 3 bases and J by 5 bases, leaving 18 bases between them. This CDR3 region has 16 residues. Per germline, CDR1 SGHDN and CDR2 FVKESK. CDR3 sequence: CASSHARRGAQDTQYF. In DNA form, the CDR3 reads TGTGCCAGCAGCCATGCTCGACGAGGAGCACAAGATACGCAGTATTTT.

The rearrangement uses TRBV13 and TRBJ2-7; D is ambiguous. The germline CDR1 and CDR2 sequences are PRHDT and FYEKMQ (reference sequence). The CDR3 is 15 amino acids. V was pared by 1 base and J by 2 bases, with 12 bases between. CDR3 coding DNA: TGTGCCAGCAGCTTAGTTGGCGGCCTTCCCTACGAGCAGTACTTC. This sequence encodes CASSLVGGLPYEQYF.

V is TRBV25-1 and J is TRBJ2-7; no clear D gene. The CDR3 runs to 13 residues. Trimming shortened V by 1 base and J by 2 bases, and 6 bases separated the two germline ends. Germline CDR1 and CDR2: MGHDK and SYGVNS. CDR3 DNA sequence: TGTGCCAGCAGTGAATCGGGTCCCTACGAGCAGTACTTC. Its translation is CASSESGPYEQYF.

The chain couples TRBV5-4 to TRBJ1-6, with 9 positions matching TRBD1. The trim removed 5 bases at V and 8 bases at J, leaving 8 bases unmatched. Looked up from germline, CDR1 is SGHNT and CDR2 is YYREEE (reference sequence). The CDR3 is 15 residues long. The CDR3 DNA is TGTGCCAGCAGGGACCTAAGGACAGGGGATTCACCCCTCCACTTT. Translation gives CASRDLRTGDSPLHF.

This rearrangement joins TRBV4-3 to TRBJ2-7; 12 bases match TRBD1. J was trimmed by 6 bases and V by 1 base; bases with no gene match: 7. The CDR3 loop spans 16 amino acids. Germline V gene sequence: CDR1 LGHNA, CDR2 YSLEER. CDR3 in amino acids: CASSQGRGQGAREQYF. The CDR3 region has the DNA TGCGCCAGCAGCCAAGGGAGGGGACAGGGGGCCCGCGAGCAGTACTTC.

CDR3 region: CASSARDMYPYEQYF. As DNA, the CDR3 is TGTGCCAGTAGTGCCCGGGACATGTACCCCTACGAGCAGTACTTC. The V and J genes are TRBV19 and TRBJ2-7; D might be TRBD1 (6 bases). From germline, CDR1 is LNHDA and CDR2 SQIVND (reference sequence). CDR3 length: 15 residues. Trimming left V 5 bases short and J 2 bases short, with 16 bases between. The full variable domain, with the rest looked up from reference TRBV19 and TRBJ2-7, is DGGITQSPKYLFRKEGQNVTLSCEQNLNHDAMYWYRQDPGQGLRLIYYSQIVNDFQKGDIAEGYSVSREKKESFPLTVTSAQKNPTAFYLCASSARDMYPYEQYFGPGTRLTVT.

V gene TRBV5-1 combines with J gene TRBJ1-6; 8 bases align to TRBD1. This CDR3 region has 15 residues. With 3 bases clipped from V and 9 bases from J, the junction kept 8 bases outside the gene matches. The V gene's germline CDR1 is SGHRS and CDR2 YFSETQ. The CDR3 nucleotides are TGCGCCAGCAGCTCCTCACAGGGGGATTTTTCACCCCTCCACTTT. It translates to CASSSSQGDFSPLHF.

The chain is built from TRBV3-1 (or the pseudogene TRBV3-2) and TRBJ1-4; possibly TRBD1 for D (6 bases). Trimming pared 1 base from V and 15 bases from J, leaving 18 bases between. CDR1 is LGHDT and CDR2 is YNNKEL in the germline V gene (reference sequence). This CDR3 spans 14 amino acids. The CDR3, as DNA: TGTGCCAGCAGCCAAGGCCCCCGACAGGATGGATTGTTTTTT. Encoded protein: CASSQGPRQDGLFF.

This clone was seen more than once but under ten times. J is TRBJ1-3 and V is TRBV25-1; D uncertain. The CDR3 is made up of 13 amino acids. V was cut by 4 bases and J by 4 bases, with 8 bases left in between. CDR1 and CDR2 (germline): MGHDK, SYGVNS. The CDR3 DNA follows: TGTGCCAGCAGTGGATCAGAAGGAAACACCATATATTTT. It encodes CASSGSEGNTIYF.

The chain couples TRBV3-1 (or the pseudogene TRBV3-2) to TRBJ1-5; D might be TRBD1 (5 bases). CDR1 is LGHDT and CDR2 is YNNKEL in the germline V gene (reference sequence). The CDR3 covers 14 residues. The ends were cut back, 4 bases at V and 6 bases at J, with 13 bases in the middle. The CDR3 DNA follows: TGTGCCAGCAGCCCAGATGCGGGGGTTCAGCCCCAGCATTTT. It yields the protein CASSPDAGVQPQHF.

The CDR3 here is CASGLLQGPQHF. The CDR3 DNA reads TGTGCTAGTGGTTTGTTGCAGGGACCCCAGCATTTT. The chain recombines TRBV12-5 with TRBJ1-5; weak D call: TRBD1 (5 bases). V dropped 2 bases and J dropped 10 bases, with 9 bases sitting between them. The CDR3 totals 12 residues. Per germline, CDR1 LGHNT and CDR2 FRNRAP.

J is TRBJ1-1 and V is TRBV4-2; 10 bases line up with TRBD1. With 1 base clipped from V and 6 bases from J, the junction kept 8 bases outside the gene matches. The germline gives CDR1 LGHNA, CDR2 YNFKEQ. The CDR3 contains 16 residues. The DNA for the CDR3 is TGTGCCAGCAGCCAAGGTGGGACAGGGGTCTATTCTGAAGCTTTCTTT. This sequence encodes CASSQGGTGVYSEAFF.

V and J are TRBV9 and TRBJ1-6; TRBD1 agrees at 7 bases. V lost 4 bases and J lost 13; bases outside the gene matches: 14. Per germline, CDR1 SGDLS and CDR2 YYNGEE. The CDR3 covers 15 residues. The CDR3 coding sequence is TGTGCCAGCAGCAAACAGGAGGGGGCTGGCGGGCCCCTCCACTTT. It translates to CASSKQEGAGGPLHF.

The CDR3 here is CASSLGPGPWHF. CDR3 in DNA: TGTGCCAGCAGCTTGGGTCCAGGCCCGTGGCACTTT. The chain couples TRBV5-6 to TRBJ1-6; no definite D call. Trimming pared 0 bases from V and 19 bases from J, leaving 14 bases between. This CDR3 comprises 12 residues. Germline values: CDR1 SGHDT, CDR2 YYEEEE.

The gene calls are TRBV7-9 and TRBJ2-3; a weak D match, TRBD2 (5 bases). Between the trimmed V and J ends, which lost 0 bases and 4 bases, there was a span of 14 bases. Germline CDR1 reads SEHNR; CDR2 reads FQNEAQ (reference sequence). The CDR3 runs to 16 residues. The CDR3 here is CASSLAVTSLADTQYF. The CDR3, as DNA: TGTGCCAGCAGCTTAGCGGTAACTAGTTTGGCAGATACGCAGTATTTT.

This chain connects TRBV7-6 to TRBJ1-6, with 9 positions matching TRBD1. The CDR3 loop spans 17 amino acids. V trimming: 4 bases; J trimming: 5 bases; junction bases outside the gene matches: 9. Germline V gene lookup returns CDR1 SGHVS and CDR2 FNYEAQ. This CDR3 reads CASSSRDRAPDNSPLHF. In DNA, the CDR3 is TGTGCCAGCAGCTCTAGGGACAGGGCGCCTGATAATTCACCCCTCCACTTT.

The CDR3 DNA reads TGTGCCAGCAGCTGGGATGGGGCAGGGCTTTATGGCTACACCTTC. It specifies CASSWDGAGLYGYTF. The chain combines TRBV5-6 with TRBJ1-2; possibly TRBD1 for D (5 bases). In germline, CDR1 is SGHDT, CDR2 YYEEEE. Trimming took 3 bases from V and 5 from J, leaving 17 bases between them. CDR3 length: 15 residues.

The DNA for the CDR3 is TGTGCCAGCAGTTCCGGGACAGGACCTTATGGCTACACCTTC. This sequence encodes CASSSGTGPYGYTF. This chain connects TRBV28 to TRBJ1-2; 8 bases line up with TRBD1. Trimming took 4 bases from V and 5 from J; bases not matched to a gene: 6. The germline V gene has CDR1 MDHEN and CDR2 SYDVKM. CDR3 length: 14 residues.

Turning to this clone: Other DNA sequences in this sample translate to the same CDR3. The chain uses TRBV7-3 and TRBJ2-3; 10 positions match TRBD1. CDR3 length equals 15 residues. From germline, CDR1 is SGHTA and CDR2 FQGTGA. V dropped 5 bases and J dropped 2; count of bases not matched to a gene: 4. CDR3 protein: CASSPDRGYTDTQYF. In nucleotides, the CDR3 is TGTGCCAGCAGCCCGGACAGGGGGTACACAGATACGCAGTATTTT.